The 12 T cell receptor beta chains below were found in one sample sequenced in a study of shared clonotypes between healthy human individuals. Naivety among CD8 cells was defined by CD45RO negativity and positive CCR7 selection, thereby excluding terminally differentiated effector memory CD45RA+ cells. Produced via immunoSEQ multiplex PCR; TCRdb's table is partial and in-frame only. The sample includes approximately 840,000 clones, 90% to 98% of them seen just once. The sample consisted of naive CD8+ T cells sorted from blood. The origin of the receptors is a man aged 25 to 40 in good health.

The genes are TRBV2 and TRBJ2-6, with 8 bases aligning to TRBD1. The CDR3 has 16 residues. Looked up from germline, CDR1 is SNHLY and CDR2 is FYNNEI. The V and J ends lost 7 bases and 0 bases, in that order; junction bases with no gene match: 5. The CDR3 DNA sequence: TGTGCCAGCACCCGGCAGGGGGCCTCTGGGGCCAACGTCCTGACTTTC. Translating it yields CASTRQGASGANVLTF.

V gene TRBV29-1 combines with J gene TRBJ2-7; 7 nucleotides line up with TRBD2. J was trimmed by 4 bases and V by 6 bases; bases with no gene match: 12. The CDR3 loop spans 14 amino acids. Germline values: CDR1 SQVTM, CDR2 ANQGSEA. The CDR3 region is CSVFSGSGSYEQYF. Written as DNA, the CDR3 is TGCAGCGTCTTCAGTGGTAGCGGGTCATACGAGCAGTACTTC.

CDR3 coding DNA: TGTGCCAGAAGCCCCGGGGAACTAGCGCTAGAGACCCAGTACTTC. It translates to CARSPGELALETQYF. The J gene is TRBJ2-5, the V gene TRBV5-3; TRBD2 agrees at 7 bases. TRBV5-3 belongs to the ORF category, with a function that is uncertain. The CDR3 is 15 amino acids. V dropped 4 bases and J dropped 4; count of bases not matched to a gene: 10.

The chain joins TRBV6-6 to TRBJ1-3, with TRBD1 matching 7 bases. The CDR3 is made up of 14 amino acids. Germline lookup yields CDR1 MNHNY and CDR2 SVGAGI (reference sequence). Germline trimming cut 8 bases from V and 4 bases from J; bases unmatched to any gene: 8. CDR3 in amino acids: CASAEGAMGNTIYF. CDR3 nucleotide sequence: TGTGCCAGCGCAGAGGGGGCGATGGGAAACACCATATATTTT.

V and J are TRBV4-2 and TRBJ2-1, with 13 bases identical to TRBD2. This CDR3 has 16 residues. V trimming: 0 bases; J trimming: 9 bases; junction bases outside the gene matches: 5. Germline loops: CDR1 LGHNA, CDR2 YNFKEQ. The CDR3 loop reads CASSQDPRLAGGEQFF. CDR3 in DNA: TGTGCCAGCAGCCAAGATCCTAGACTAGCGGGAGGTGAGCAGTTCTTC.

About this clone: One end of the junction is discordant with germline, which a read error may explain. V and J are TRBV5-4 and TRBJ2-7; TRBD2 matches 10 bases. Per the germline V gene, CDR1 is SGHNT and CDR2 is YYREEE (reference sequence). CDR3 length: 12 amino acids. The CDR3 DNA follows: TGCGCCTGGACTAGCGGAACCTACGAGCAGTACTTC. It specifies CAWTSGTYEQYF. Variable domain in full (rest from reference TRBV5-4 and TRBJ2-7): ETGVTQSPTHLIKTRGQQVTLRCSSQSGHNTVSWYQQALGQGPQFIFQYYREEENGRGNFPPRFSGLQFPNYSSELNVNALELDDSALYLCAWTSGTYEQYFGPGTRLTVT.

V gene TRBV27 combines with J gene TRBJ1-5; D gene ambiguous. Germline V lookup: CDR1 MNHEY, CDR2 SMNVEV (reference sequence). The V and J ends lost 3 bases and 8 bases respectively, with 11 bases between them. The CDR3 covers 13 residues. The DNA for the CDR3 is TGTGCCAGCAGTTTTCACCTCGCGGAGCCCCAGCATTTT. Protein product: CASSFHLAEPQHF.

This chain links TRBV21-1 with TRBJ2-1; TRBD2 is taken as the D call from the table, unchecked against the DNA. TRBV21-1 is classified as a pseudogene. The CDR3 extends over 16 amino acids. CDR3 protein: CASSLRSTKFVDEQFF. The CDR3 DNA follows: TGTGCCAGCAGCCTCCGGAGCACTAAATTCGTCGATGAGCAGTTCTTC.

The chain recombines TRBV10-1 with TRBJ2-1; 11 nucleotides agree with TRBD2. J was trimmed by 5 bases and V by 0 bases; bases with no gene match: 6. The CDR3 covers 17 residues. CDR1 is WNHNN, CDR2 SYGVQD, per germline (reference sequence). This chain's CDR3 is CASSESLAGVINNEQFF. The DNA for the CDR3 is TGCGCCAGCAGTGAGTCACTAGCGGGAGTCATTAACAATGAGCAGTTCTTC.

V is TRBV2 and J is TRBJ2-3; D may be TRBD1 (5 bases). This CDR3 has 14 residues. V lost 11 bases and J 1 base, leaving 16 bases between the germline ends. The germline V gene encodes CDR1 SNHLY and CDR2 FYNNEI. CDR3 sequence reads: CAHMRTTGTDTQYF. CDR3 nucleotide sequence: TGTGCCCACATGCGGACAACCGGCACAGATACGCAGTATTTT. The full variable domain, with the rest looked up from reference TRBV2 and TRBJ2-3, is EPEVTQTPSHQVTQMGQEVILRCVPISNHLYFYWYRQILGQKVEFLVSFYNNEISEKSEIFDDQFSVERPDGSNFTLKIRSTKLEDSAMYFCAHMRTTGTDTQYFGPGTRLTVL.

The rearrangement links TRBV5-1 to TRBJ2-2; D is perhaps TRBD1 (5 bases). CDR1 and CDR2 from the germline V gene are SGHRS and YFSETQ. The CDR3 is 15 residues long. V was clipped by 2 bases and J by 7 bases, with 15 bases between them. Here the CDR3 reads CASSFRDGADGELFF. The CDR3 nucleotides are TGCGCCAGCAGCTTTCGTGATGGGGCCGACGGGGAGCTGTTTTTT. The variable domain in full, with the rest retrieved from reference TRBV5-1 and TRBJ2-2, is KAGVTQTPRYLIKTRGQQVTLSCSPISGHRSVSWYQQTPGQGLQFLFEYFSETQRNKGNFPGRFSGRQFSNSRSEMNVSTLELGDSALYLCASSFRDGADGELFFGEGSRLTVL.

The V gene is TRBV7-9, the J gene TRBJ2-1; TRBD2 matches 11 bases. This CDR3 spans 15 amino acids. Trimming removed 5 bases from V and 8 bases from J; junction bases left unmatched: 8. Germline V CDR1 and CDR2: SEHNR, FQNEAQ (reference sequence). For the CDR3, the DNA is TGTGCCAGCAGCCCGGCGGCTAGCGGGAGGTATGAGCAGTTCTTC. Its translation: CASSPAASGRYEQFF.